This TCR beta chain derives from a study of T cell responses to AZD1222 COVID-19 vaccine. Study conclusions and caveats: Samples come after the peak T cell response, not at day 14.

Unmatched junction bases numbered 9, after V lost 0 bases and J lost 1 base. Per the germline V gene, CDR1 is ENHRY and CDR2 is SYGVKD. This CDR3 contains 18 residues. Points on this clone: The target antigen is unknown.

The data were produced by immunoSEQ multiplex PCR, yet TCRdb's version contains in-frame clones alone and is incomplete. Seen here are 150,000 or so clones, around 90% observed once, and the top ten hold roughly 6.3%. V usage is TRBV10-3 and J usage is TRBJ1-1; 9 bases are a match to TRBD1. The sequencing used peripheral blood, collected on day 0 of AZD1222 vaccination. The origin of this receptor is an adult in good health. Written as DNA, the CDR3 is TGTGCCATCAGTGAGTCGAACAGGGGGCGCGGGGAGAACACTGAAGCTTTCTTT. This sequence encodes CAISESNRGRGENTEAFF.